What follows are 16 T cell receptor beta chains derived from one specimen sequenced in a study of control samples from healthy donors and cancer patients. Assay: immunoSEQ multiplex PCR; the TCRdb copy retains only in-frame clones and omits some. The data contain about 140,000 clones, 94% of them seen just once; the ten biggest clones take up around 13%. Sequencing was performed on blood. These receptors were obtained from a middle-aged man in good health.

This sequence joins TRBV5-6 and TRBJ1-3, with D perhaps matching TRBD1 (5 bases). Trimming pared 0 bases from V and 0 bases from J, leaving 19 bases between. Germline values: CDR1 SGHDT, CDR2 YYEEEE. CDR3 length: 19 amino acids. CDR3 protein: CASSLGGISRPSSGNTIYF. The CDR3 nucleotides are TGTGCCAGCAGCTTGGGGGGGATATCCAGACCTAGCTCTGGAAACACCATATATTTT.

The chain employs TRBV6-2 or TRBV6-3 and TRBJ2-7; D could derive from TRBD1 or TRBD2 (5 bases each). V shed 2 bases and J shed 3 bases, with 8 bases lying between them. CDR3 length: 13 amino acids. Germline values: CDR1 MNHEY, CDR2 SVGEGT. In DNA, the CDR3 is TGTGCCAGCAGTTACGTGGGGGACTACGAGCAGTACTTC. Protein sequence: CASSYVGDYEQYF.

The genes are TRBV9 and TRBJ2-7; D is unclear. The CDR3 has 15 residues. Germline CDR1 is SGDLS and CDR2 is YYNGEE. The germline V and J ends were trimmed by 4 bases and 0 bases, with 14 bases remaining between them. The chain's CDR3 is CASSQGPYPSYEQYF. CDR3 coding DNA: TGTGCCAGCAGCCAAGGACCGTACCCCTCCTACGAGCAGTACTTC.

The V gene is TRBV7-9, the J gene TRBJ1-2; D perhaps matches TRBD1 (5 bases). The CDR3 runs 14 residues. Germline CDR1 and CDR2: SEHNR and FQNEAQ (reference sequence). Trimming pared 5 bases from V and 2 bases from J, leaving 12 bases between. CDR3 in amino acids: CASSQLTENYGYTF. For the CDR3, the DNA is TGTGCCAGCAGCCAACTGACAGAAAACTATGGCTACACCTTC. The full variable domain, with the rest looked up from reference TRBV7-9 and TRBJ1-2, is DTGVSQNPRHKITKRGQNVTFRCDPISEHNRLYWYRQTLGQGPEFLTYFQNEAQLEKSRLLSDRFSAERPKGSFSTLEIQRTEQGDSAMYLCASSQLTENYGYTFGSGTRLTVV.

The V gene is TRBV6-7, the J gene TRBJ2-7; 8 nucleotides align to TRBD1. TRBV6-7 is an ORF, and what it does is uncertain. The CDR3 has 13 residues. The CDR3 loop is CALSDREEGEQYF. CDR3 nucleotide sequence: TGTGCGCTTTCGGACAGGGAGGAGGGTGAGCAGTACTTC.

The chain joins TRBV6-1 to TRBJ2-1; unclear D gene. V shed 2 bases and J shed 3 bases, with 11 bases lying between them. This CDR3 is built from 15 residues. Germline V lookup: CDR1 MNHNS, CDR2 SASEGT. CDR3 sequence reads: CASSELDGNYNEQFF. The CDR3 region has the DNA TGTGCCAGCAGTGAATTGGACGGAAACTACAATGAGCAGTTCTTC.

This chain links TRBV21-1 with TRBJ2-7; TRBD2 reflects the table's D call only, with no check against the DNA. TRBV21-1 is labeled a pseudogene. The CDR3 spans 13 residues. CDR3 coding DNA: TGTGCCAGCAGCAATGGTGCGCTCTACGAGCAGTACTTC. Translated: CASSNGALYEQYF.

The V and J genes are TRBV5-6 and TRBJ1-1; D remains unclear. The germline V and J ends were trimmed by 4 bases and 1 base, with 14 bases remaining between them. In germline, CDR1 is SGHDT, CDR2 YYEEEE. The CDR3 spans 15 residues. The CDR3 spells CASSNGRLWNTEAFF. Written as DNA, the CDR3 is TGTGCCAGCAGCAATGGTAGACTCTGGAACACTGAAGCTTTCTTT.

This CDR3 is CASGPLWGANVLTF. For the CDR3, the DNA is TGTGCTAGTGGTCCTCTATGGGGGGCCAACGTCCTGACTTTC. V is TRBV12-5 and J is TRBJ2-6; D ambiguous. V lost 5 bases, J lost 4 bases, and 9 bases lay in between. Per the germline V gene, CDR1 is LGHNT and CDR2 is FRNRAP. The CDR3 runs 14 residues.

J is TRBJ1-2 and V is TRBV5-4; 8 bases map to TRBD1. The germline CDR1 and CDR2 sequences are SGHNT and YYREEE (reference sequence). CDR3 length: 16 residues. After removal of 4 bases from V and 1 base from J, the junction contained 9 bases not matched to a gene. The CDR3 spells CASSLPGQDYNYGYTF. Written as DNA, the CDR3 is TGTGCCAGCAGCCTCCCGGGACAGGATTATAACTATGGCTACACCTTC.

This chain uses TRBV7-9 with TRBJ1-5, with D hard to call. Trimming removed 3 bases from V and 7 bases from J, with 7 bases in between. CDR1 is SEHNR and CDR2 is FQNEAQ in the germline V gene (reference sequence). This CDR3 region has 12 residues. The CDR3 sequence is CASSLEEQPQHF. In nucleotides, the CDR3 is TGTGCCAGCAGCTTGGAAGAGCAGCCCCAGCATTTT.

As DNA, the CDR3 is TGTGCCAGCAGCTTACGGGGACAGCTATCTACTCGCTATGGCTACACCTTC. It encodes CASSLRGQLSTRYGYTF. V is TRBV7-2 and J is TRBJ1-2, with 7 bases matching TRBD1. The CDR3 has 17 residues. Germline V gene data show CDR1 as SGHTA and CDR2 as FQGNSA. J was trimmed by 4 bases and V by 2 bases; bases with no gene match: 13.

The chain links TRBV7-3 to TRBJ2-5, with TRBD2 as a possible D gene (6 bases). CDR1 SGHTA and CDR2 FQGTGA come from the germline V gene. The CDR3 loop spans 15 amino acids. V gave up 3 bases and J gave up 1 base, with 12 bases separating them. CDR3 sequence (DNA): TGTGCCAGCAGCTTTGGCGGGGCAGGCCAAGAGACCCAGTACTTC. Translating gives CASSFGGAGQETQYF.

V gene TRBV11-2 combines with J gene TRBJ2-5, with a possible D match to TRBD2 (6 bases). V shed 6 bases and J shed 3 bases, with 17 bases lying between them. The CDR3 sequence is 15 residues long. Germline CDR1 is SGHAT and CDR2 is FQNNGV. The CDR3, as DNA: TGTGCCAGCAGAACCCTCCGGGACTCGAAAGAGACCCAGTACTTC. Translating it yields CASRTLRDSKETQYF. The whole variable domain, remainder taken from reference TRBV11-2 and TRBJ2-5, is EAGVAQSPRYKIIEKRQSVAFWCNPISGHATLYWYQQILGQGPKLLIQFQNNGVVDDSQLPKDRFSAERLKGVDSTLKIQPAKLEDSAVYLCASRTLRDSKETQYFGPGTRLLVL.

The V and J genes are TRBV9 and TRBJ2-3, with 8 bases matching TRBD1. This CDR3 region has 18 residues. CDR1 and CDR2 from the germline V gene are SGDLS and YYNGEE. The ends lost 1 base at V and 2 bases at J; junction bases unmatched: 12. In DNA form, the CDR3 reads TGTGCCAGCAGCGTAAGGGGACAGGTTGGGGCCCCCACAGATACGCAGTATTTT. It translates to CASSVRGQVGAPTDTQYF.

The CDR3 region has the DNA TGTGCCAGCACCAACGGTAGATGGGGAGATACGCAGTATTTT. Translating it yields CASTNGRWGDTQYF. The chain combines TRBV7-8 with TRBJ2-3; D is unresolved. V was shortened by 7 bases and J by 5 bases, with 16 bases between the two germline ends. Germline V lookup: CDR1 SGHVS, CDR2 FQNEAQ. This CDR3 has 14 amino acids.